This TCR beta chain was observed in a study of type 1 regulatory T cells (dated by TCRdb to about 2021). Background on the whole study: An in vitro protocol by which a Tr1-enriched, alloantigen-specific CD4 T cell product named T-allo10 was generated was characterized in the study. Patients with hematological malignancies who were receiving allogeneic hematopoietic stem cell transplantation were the group in which T-allo10 was being clinically evaluated.

The CDR3 goes from the cysteine to the phenylalanine over 15 residues. Only CDR3 DNA is held: 45 bases, read in frame from base 1. V is cut by 0 bases and J by 6 bases, and the space between the germline ends is 15 bases. The germline V gene supplies CDR1 SGDLS and CDR2 YYNGEE. Reads for this sample came from an Illumina MiSeq. TCRdb ran its own pipeline on the public reads, namely fastp trimming at Q25 and MiXCR clone calling, and kept in-frame beta chains. One record per CDR3 amino acid sequence lists the most common genes and DNA. This sample has 20,000 to 25,000 distinct CDR3 sequences in its table, and around 43% of those were observed once. 4.8% of the sample goes to the ten largest clones. This clonotype came up a few times. No antigen is known for it. No base qualities exist here, and no much larger clone lies one base off it.

This clonotype originated in a human donor in good health. The rearrangement combines TRBV9 with TRBJ1-1; TRBD1 might be the D gene, on 5 matching bases. Sequencing used cultured T cells, either the whole culture or a sorted T cell fraction (not recorded which). The CDR3 region: CASSVVALPGAEAFF. Read as DNA, the sequence is TGTGCCAGCAGCGTAGTGGCACTCCCGGGGGCTGAAGCTTTCTTT.